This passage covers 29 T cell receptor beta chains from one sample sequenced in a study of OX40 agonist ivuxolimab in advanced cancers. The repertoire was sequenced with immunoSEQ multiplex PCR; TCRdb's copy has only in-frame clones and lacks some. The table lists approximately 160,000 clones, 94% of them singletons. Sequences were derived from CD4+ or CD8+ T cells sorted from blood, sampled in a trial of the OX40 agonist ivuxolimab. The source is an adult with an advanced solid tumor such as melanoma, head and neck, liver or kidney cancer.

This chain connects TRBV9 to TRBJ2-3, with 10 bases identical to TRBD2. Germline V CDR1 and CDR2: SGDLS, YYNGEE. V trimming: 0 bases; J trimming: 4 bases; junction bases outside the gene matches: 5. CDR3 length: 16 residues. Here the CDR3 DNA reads TGTGCCAGCAGCGTAGCTGCGGGACTAGCGTCAGATACGCAGTATTTT. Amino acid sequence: CASSVAAGLASDTQYF. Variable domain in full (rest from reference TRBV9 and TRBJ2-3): DSGVTQTPKHLITATGQRVTLRCSPRSGDLSVYWYQQSLDQGLQFLIQYYNGEERAKGNILERFSAQQFPDLHSELNLSSLELGDSALYFCASSVAAGLASDTQYFGPGTRLTVL.

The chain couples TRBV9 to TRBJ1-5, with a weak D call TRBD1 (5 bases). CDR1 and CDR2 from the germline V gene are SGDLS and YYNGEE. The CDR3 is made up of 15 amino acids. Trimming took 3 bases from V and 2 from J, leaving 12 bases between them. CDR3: CASSAQDQGNQPQHF. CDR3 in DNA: TGTGCCAGCAGCGCACAGGACCAAGGCAATCAGCCCCAGCATTTT.

CDR3 residues: CASSLEVTGMMRANYGYTF. The CDR3 DNA reads as TGTGCCAGCAGCTTGGAGGTGACAGGGATGATGAGGGCTAACTATGGCTACACCTTC. The genes are TRBV5-5 and TRBJ1-2, with 7 bases identical to TRBD1. Trimming removed 0 bases from V and 0 bases from J; junction bases left unmatched: 14. Germline V gene lookup returns CDR1 SGHKS and CDR2 YYEKEE (reference sequence). This CDR3 is 19 amino acids long.

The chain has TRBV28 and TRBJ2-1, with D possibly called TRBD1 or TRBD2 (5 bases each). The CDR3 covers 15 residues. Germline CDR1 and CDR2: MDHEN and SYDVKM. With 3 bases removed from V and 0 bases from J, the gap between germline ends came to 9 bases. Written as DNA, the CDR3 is TGTGCCAGCAGTTTGGTGGGGACCTCCTACAATGAGCAGTTCTTC. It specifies CASSLVGTSYNEQFF.

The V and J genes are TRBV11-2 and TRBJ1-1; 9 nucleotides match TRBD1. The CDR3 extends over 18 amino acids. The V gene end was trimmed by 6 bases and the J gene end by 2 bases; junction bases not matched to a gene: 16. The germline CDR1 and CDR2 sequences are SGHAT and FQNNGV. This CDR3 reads CASRLFPDPGQGNTEAFF. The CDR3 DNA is TGTGCCAGCAGATTATTCCCCGACCCGGGACAGGGTAACACTGAAGCTTTCTTT.

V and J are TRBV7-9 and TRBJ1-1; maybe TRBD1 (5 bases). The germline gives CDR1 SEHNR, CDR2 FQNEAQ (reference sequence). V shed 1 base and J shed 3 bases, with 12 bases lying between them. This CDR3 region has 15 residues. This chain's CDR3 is CASSLGGGAHTEAFF. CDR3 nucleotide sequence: TGTGCCAGCAGCTTAGGCGGTGGGGCCCACACTGAAGCTTTCTTT.

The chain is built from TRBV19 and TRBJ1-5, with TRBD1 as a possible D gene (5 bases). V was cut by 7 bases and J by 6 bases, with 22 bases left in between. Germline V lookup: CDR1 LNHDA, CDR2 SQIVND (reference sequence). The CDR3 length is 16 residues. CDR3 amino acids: CASKSRRGILSQPQHF. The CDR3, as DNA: TGTGCCAGTAAATCTCGGCGGGGGATTTTATCTCAGCCCCAGCATTTT.

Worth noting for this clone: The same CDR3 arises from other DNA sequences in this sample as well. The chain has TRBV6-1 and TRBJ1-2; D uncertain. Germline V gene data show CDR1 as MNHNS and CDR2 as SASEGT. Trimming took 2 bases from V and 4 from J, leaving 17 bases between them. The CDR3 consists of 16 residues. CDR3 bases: TGTGCCAGCAGTGAACCCGAATGGGGTGATTCCTATGGCTACACCTTC. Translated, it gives CASSEPEWGDSYGYTF.

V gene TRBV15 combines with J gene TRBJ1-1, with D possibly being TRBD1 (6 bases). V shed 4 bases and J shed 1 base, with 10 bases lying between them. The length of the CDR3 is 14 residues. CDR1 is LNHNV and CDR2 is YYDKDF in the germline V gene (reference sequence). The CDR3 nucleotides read TGTGCCACCAGCATACTGGACAGGAACACTGAAGCTTTCTTT. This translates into CATSILDRNTEAFF.

CDR3 in amino acids: CASSGSQPVNEKLFF. The CDR3 DNA is TGTGCCAGCAGCGGTTCACAGCCGGTTAATGAAAAACTGTTTTTT. The rearrangement uses TRBV9 and TRBJ1-4; D gene unclear. Germline CDR1 is SGDLS and CDR2 is YYNGEE. The V gene lost 3 bases and the J gene lost 4 bases, with 13 bases spanning the gap. There are 15 residues in the CDR3.

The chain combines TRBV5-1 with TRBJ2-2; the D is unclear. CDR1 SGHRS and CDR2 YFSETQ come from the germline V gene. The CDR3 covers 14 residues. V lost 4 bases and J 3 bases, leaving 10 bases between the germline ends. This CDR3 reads CASSQDPDTGELFF. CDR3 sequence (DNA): TGCGCCAGCAGCCAGGACCCTGACACCGGGGAGCTGTTTTTT.

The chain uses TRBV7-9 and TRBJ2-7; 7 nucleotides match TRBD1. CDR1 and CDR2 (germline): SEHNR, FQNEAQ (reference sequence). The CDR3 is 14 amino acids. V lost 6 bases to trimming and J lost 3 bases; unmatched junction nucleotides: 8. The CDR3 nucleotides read TGTGCCAGCAGACCGGGGTGGGACAGCTACGAGCAGTACTTC. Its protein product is CASRPGWDSYEQYF.

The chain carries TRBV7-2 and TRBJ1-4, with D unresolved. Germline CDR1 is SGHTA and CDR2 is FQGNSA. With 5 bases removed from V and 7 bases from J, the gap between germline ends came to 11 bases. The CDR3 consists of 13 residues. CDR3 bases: TGTGCCAGCAGCCAGCCCGGGCTTGAAAAACTGTTTTTT. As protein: CASSQPGLEKLFF.

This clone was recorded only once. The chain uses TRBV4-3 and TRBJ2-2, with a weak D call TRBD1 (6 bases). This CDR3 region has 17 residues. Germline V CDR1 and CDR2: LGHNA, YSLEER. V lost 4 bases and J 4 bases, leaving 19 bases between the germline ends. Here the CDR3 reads CASSPRAAGDSTGELFF. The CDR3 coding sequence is TGCGCCAGCAGCCCCAGAGCGGCAGGGGATAGCACCGGGGAGCTGTTTTTT.

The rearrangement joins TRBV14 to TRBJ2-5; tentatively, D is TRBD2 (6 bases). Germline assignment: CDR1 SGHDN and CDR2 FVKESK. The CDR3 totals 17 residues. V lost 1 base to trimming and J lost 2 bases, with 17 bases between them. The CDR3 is CASSQGAGSGLQETQYF. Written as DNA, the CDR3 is TGTGCCAGCAGCCAAGGGGCGGGTAGCGGCTTACAAGAGACCCAGTACTTC.

CDR3 in DNA: TGTGCCAGTACCCCCGGGACAGGCTCCCGCACAGATACGCAGTATTTT. This gives the protein CASTPGTGSRTDTQYF. V usage is TRBV19 and J usage is TRBJ2-3; 8 bases are a match to TRBD1. The CDR3 contains 16 residues. CDR1 is LNHDA and CDR2 is SQIVND in the germline V gene (reference sequence). Trimming at V came to 7 bases and at J to 1 base, leaving 10 bases not matched to a gene.

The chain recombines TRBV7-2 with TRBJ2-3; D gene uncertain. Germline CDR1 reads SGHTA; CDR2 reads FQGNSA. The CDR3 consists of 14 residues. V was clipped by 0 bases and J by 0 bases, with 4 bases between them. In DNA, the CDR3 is TGTGCCAGCAGCTTAGCGGATAGCACAGATACGCAGTATTTT. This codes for CASSLADSTDTQYF.

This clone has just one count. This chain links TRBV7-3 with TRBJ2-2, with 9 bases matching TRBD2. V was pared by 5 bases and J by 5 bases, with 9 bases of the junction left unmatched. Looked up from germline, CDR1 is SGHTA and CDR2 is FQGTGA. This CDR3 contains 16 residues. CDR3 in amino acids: CASSPRGTSGTGELFF. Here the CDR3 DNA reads TGTGCCAGCAGCCCCCGAGGAACTAGCGGGACCGGGGAGCTGTTTTTT.

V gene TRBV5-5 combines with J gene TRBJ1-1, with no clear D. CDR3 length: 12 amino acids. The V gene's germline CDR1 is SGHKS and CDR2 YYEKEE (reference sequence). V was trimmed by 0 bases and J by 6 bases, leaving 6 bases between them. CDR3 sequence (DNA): TGTGCCAGCAGCTTGGAAGAGGCTGAAGCTTTCTTT. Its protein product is CASSLEEAEAFF.

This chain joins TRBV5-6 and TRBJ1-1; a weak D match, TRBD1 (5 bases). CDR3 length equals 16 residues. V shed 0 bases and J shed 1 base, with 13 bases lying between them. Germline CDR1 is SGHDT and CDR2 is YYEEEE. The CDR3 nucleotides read TGTGCCAGCAGCTTGGTGGGTATCGGGGGGAACACTGAAGCTTTCTTT. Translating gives CASSLVGIGGNTEAFF.

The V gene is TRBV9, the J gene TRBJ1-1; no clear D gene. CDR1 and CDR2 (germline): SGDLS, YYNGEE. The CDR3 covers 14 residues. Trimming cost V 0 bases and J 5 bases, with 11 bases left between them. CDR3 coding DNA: TGTGCCAGCAGCGTAGAGGCATGGACGACTGAAGCTTTCTTT. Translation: CASSVEAWTTEAFF.

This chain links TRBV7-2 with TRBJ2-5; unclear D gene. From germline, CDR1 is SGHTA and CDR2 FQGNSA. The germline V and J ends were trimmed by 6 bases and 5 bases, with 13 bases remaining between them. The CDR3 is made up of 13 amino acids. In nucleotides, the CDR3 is TGTGCCAGCAGGAGGCAGGTCATGGAGACCCAGTACTTC. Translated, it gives CASRRQVMETQYF.

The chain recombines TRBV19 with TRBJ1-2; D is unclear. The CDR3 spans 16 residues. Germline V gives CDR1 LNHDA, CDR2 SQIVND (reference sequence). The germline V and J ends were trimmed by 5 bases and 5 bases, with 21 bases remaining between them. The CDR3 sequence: CASSGESQDEIYGYTF. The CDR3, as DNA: TGTGCCAGTAGTGGGGAGAGCCAAGACGAGATTTATGGCTACACCTTC. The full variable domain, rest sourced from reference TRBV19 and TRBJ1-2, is DGGITQSPKYLFRKEGQNVTLSCEQNLNHDAMYWYRQDPGQGLRLIYYSQIVNDFQKGDIAEGYSVSREKKESFPLTVTSAQKNPTAFYLCASSGESQDEIYGYTFGSGTRLTVV.

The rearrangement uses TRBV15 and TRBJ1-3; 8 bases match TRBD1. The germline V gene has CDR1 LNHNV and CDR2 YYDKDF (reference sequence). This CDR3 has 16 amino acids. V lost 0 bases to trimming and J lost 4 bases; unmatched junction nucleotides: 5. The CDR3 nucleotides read TGTGCCACCAGCAGAGATCTCGGGACAGGAGGAAACACCATATATTTT. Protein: CATSRDLGTGGNTIYF.

CDR3 bases: TGCGCCAGCAGCTTGAATGGGATGGAAGATACGCAGTATTTT. Encoded protein: CASSLNGMEDTQYF. The chain employs TRBV5-1 and TRBJ2-3, with D unresolved. The CDR3 sequence is 14 residues long. V was cut by 1 base and J by 5 bases, with 11 bases left in between. Germline CDR1 and CDR2: SGHRS and YFSETQ.

The CDR3: CASSLGQSSNQPQHF. The CDR3 DNA sequence: TGCGCCAGCAGCTTGGGACAGAGTAGCAATCAGCCCCAGCATTTT. The gene calls are TRBV5-1 and TRBJ1-5, with D perhaps TRBD1 (5 bases). V gave up 0 bases and J gave up 0 bases, with 7 bases separating them. The CDR3 totals 15 residues. The germline gives CDR1 SGHRS, CDR2 YFSETQ. Drawing the rest from reference TRBV5-1 and TRBJ1-5, the complete variable domain is KAGVTQTPRYLIKTRGQQVTLSCSPISGHRSVSWYQQTPGQGLQFLFEYFSETQRNKGNFPGRFSGRQFSNSRSEMNVSTLELGDSALYLCASSLGQSSNQPQHFGDGTRLSIL.

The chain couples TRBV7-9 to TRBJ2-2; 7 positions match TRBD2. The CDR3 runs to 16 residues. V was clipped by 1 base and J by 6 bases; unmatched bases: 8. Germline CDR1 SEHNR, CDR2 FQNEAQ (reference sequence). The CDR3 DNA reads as TGTGCCAGCAGCTTAGAATGGCTAGCGGAAGCCGGGGAGCTGTTTTTT. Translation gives CASSLEWLAEAGELFF.

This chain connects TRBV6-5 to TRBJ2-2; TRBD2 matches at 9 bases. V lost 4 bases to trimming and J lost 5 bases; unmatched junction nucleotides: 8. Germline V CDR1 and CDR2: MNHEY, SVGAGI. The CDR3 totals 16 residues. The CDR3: CASSFLGLAGTGELFF. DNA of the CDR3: TGTGCCAGCAGTTTTTTGGGACTAGCCGGGACCGGGGAGCTGTTTTTT.

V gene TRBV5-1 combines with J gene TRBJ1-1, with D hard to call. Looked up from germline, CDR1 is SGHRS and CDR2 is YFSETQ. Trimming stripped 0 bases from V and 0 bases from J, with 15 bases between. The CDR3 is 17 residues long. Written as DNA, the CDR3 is TGCGCCAGCAGCTTGGGACTTGGACTGGGGTTGAACACTGAAGCTTTCTTT. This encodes CASSLGLGLGLNTEAFF.